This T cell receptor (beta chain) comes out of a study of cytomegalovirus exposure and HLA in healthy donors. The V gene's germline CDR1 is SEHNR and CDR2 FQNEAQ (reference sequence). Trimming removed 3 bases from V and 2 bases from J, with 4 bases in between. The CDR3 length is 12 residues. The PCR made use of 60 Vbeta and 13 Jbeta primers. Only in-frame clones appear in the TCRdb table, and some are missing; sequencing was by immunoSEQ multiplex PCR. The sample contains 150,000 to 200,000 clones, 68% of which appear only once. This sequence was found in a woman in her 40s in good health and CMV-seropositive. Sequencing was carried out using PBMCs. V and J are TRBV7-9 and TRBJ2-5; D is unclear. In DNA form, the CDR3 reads TGTGCCAGCAGCTTCAGTCAAGAGACCCAGTACTTC. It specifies CASSFSQETQYF.